This TCR beta chain was profiled in a study of T cell repertoires in cytomegalovirus infection. Study background: Based on public TCR beta signatures, there were indications of CMV infection and of a matching HLA type.

The germline CDR1 and CDR2 sequences are LNHDA and SQIVND (reference sequence). This CDR3 has 12 amino acids. V was shortened by 8 bases and J by 0 bases, with 4 bases between the two germline ends. Each CDR3 protein is one row after TCRdb ran MiXCR on the reads. The repertoire holds more than 250,000 distinct CDR3 sequences, with about 25% as singletons. Note on this clonotype: What it binds is not known.

The clonotype originates from a human donor in good health (CMV status not recorded). Some clones in this sample may be carry-over from other donors' samples. Source: cultured PBMCs, taken from culture after CMV antigen stimulation. The chain couples TRBV19 to TRBJ2-2; D gene uncertain. This chain's CDR3 is CASGANTGELFF. The CDR3 DNA is TGTGCCAGTGGAGCGAACACCGGGGAGCTGTTTTTT.